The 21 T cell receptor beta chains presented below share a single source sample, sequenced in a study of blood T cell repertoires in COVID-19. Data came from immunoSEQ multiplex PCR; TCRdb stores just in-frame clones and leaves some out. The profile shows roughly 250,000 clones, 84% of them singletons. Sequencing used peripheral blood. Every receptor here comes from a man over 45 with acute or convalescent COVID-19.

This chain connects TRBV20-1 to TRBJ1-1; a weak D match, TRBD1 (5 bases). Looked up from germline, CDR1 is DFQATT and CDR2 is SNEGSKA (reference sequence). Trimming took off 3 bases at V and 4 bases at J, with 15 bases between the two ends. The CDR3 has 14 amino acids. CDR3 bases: TGCAGTGCTAGTTATATCACGGGGGGCACTGAAGCTTTCTTT. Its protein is CSASYITGGTEAFF.

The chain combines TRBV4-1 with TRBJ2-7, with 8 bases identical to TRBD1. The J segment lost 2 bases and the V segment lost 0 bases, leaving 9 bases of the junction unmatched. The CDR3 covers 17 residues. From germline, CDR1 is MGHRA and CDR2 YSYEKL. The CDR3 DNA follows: TGCGCCAGCAGCCAAGAACCGGGGTTGGACAGGGCCTACGAGCAGTACTTC. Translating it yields CASSQEPGLDRAYEQYF.

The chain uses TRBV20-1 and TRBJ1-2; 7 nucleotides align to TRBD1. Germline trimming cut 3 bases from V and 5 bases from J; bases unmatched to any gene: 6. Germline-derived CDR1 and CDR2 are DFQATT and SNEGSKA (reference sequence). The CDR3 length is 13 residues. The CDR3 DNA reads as TGCAGTGCTAGTGAAGGGGGCGGATATGGCTACACCTTC. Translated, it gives CSASEGGGYGYTF.

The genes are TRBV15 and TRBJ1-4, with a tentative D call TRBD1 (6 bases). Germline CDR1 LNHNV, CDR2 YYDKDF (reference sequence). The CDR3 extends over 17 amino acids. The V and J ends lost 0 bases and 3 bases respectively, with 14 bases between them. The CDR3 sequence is CATSRDLMGHSNEKLFF. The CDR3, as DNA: TGTGCCACCAGCAGAGATCTTATGGGACACTCTAATGAAAAACTGTTTTTT.

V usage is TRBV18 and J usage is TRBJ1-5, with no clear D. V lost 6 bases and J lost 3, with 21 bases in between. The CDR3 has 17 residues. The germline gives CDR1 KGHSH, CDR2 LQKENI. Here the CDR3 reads CASSHRAGKGTNQPQHF. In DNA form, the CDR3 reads TGTGCCAGCTCTCATAGGGCGGGGAAGGGTACCAATCAGCCCCAGCATTTT.

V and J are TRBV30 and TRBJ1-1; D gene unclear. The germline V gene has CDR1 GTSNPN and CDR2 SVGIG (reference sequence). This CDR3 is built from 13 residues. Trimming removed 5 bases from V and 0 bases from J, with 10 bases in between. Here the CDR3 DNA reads TGTGCCTGGGGGCGGTCTTTGAACACTGAAGCTTTCTTT. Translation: CAWGRSLNTEAFF.

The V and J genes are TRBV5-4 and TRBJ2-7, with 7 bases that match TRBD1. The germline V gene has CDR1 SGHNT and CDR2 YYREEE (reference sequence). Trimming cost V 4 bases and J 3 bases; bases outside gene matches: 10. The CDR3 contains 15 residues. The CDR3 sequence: CASSLLQGKFYEQYF. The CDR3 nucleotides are TGTGCCAGCAGCCTGTTACAGGGGAAGTTCTACGAGCAGTACTTC. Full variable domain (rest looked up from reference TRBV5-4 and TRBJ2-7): ETGVTQSPTHLIKTRGQQVTLRCSSQSGHNTVSWYQQALGQGPQFIFQYYREEENGRGNFPPRFSGLQFPNYSSELNVNALELDDSALYLCASSLLQGKFYEQYFGPGTRLTVT.

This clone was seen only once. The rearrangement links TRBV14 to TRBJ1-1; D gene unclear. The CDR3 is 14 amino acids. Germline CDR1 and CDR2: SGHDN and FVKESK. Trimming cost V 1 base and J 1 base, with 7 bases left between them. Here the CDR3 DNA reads TGTGCCAGCAGCCAAGGGAGAGGGAACACTGAAGCTTTCTTT. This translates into CASSQGRGNTEAFF.

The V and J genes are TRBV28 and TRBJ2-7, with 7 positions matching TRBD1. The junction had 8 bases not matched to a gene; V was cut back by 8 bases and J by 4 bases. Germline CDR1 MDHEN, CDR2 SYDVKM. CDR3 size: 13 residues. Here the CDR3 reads CASQPGTAYEQYF. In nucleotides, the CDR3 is TGTGCCAGCCAGCCCGGGACAGCATACGAGCAGTACTTC.

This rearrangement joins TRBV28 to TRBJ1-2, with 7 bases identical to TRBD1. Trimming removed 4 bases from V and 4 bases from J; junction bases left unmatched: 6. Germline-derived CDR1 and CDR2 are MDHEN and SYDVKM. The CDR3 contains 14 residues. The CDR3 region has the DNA TGTGCCAGCAGTTCATCGGGGACAGTCTATGGCTACACCTTC. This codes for CASSSSGTVYGYTF.

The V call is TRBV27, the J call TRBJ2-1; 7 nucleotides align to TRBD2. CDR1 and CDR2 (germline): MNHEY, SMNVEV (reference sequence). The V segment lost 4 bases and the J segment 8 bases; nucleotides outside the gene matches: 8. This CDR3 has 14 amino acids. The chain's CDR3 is CASSYRTSLDEQFF. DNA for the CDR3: TGTGCCAGCAGTTACCGGACTAGTTTGGATGAGCAGTTCTTC.

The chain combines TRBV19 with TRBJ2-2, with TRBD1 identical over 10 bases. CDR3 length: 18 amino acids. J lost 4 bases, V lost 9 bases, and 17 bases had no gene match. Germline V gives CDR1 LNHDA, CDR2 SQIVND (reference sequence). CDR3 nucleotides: TGTGCCAGCAACATCCCAGCCGCGGGACAGGGGTTCACCGGGGAGCTGTTTTTT. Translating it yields CASNIPAAGQGFTGELFF.

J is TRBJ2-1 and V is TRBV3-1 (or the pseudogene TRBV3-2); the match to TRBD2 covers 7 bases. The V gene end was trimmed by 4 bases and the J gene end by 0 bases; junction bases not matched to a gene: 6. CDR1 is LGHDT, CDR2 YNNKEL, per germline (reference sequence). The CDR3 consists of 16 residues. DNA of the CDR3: TGTGCCAGCAGCCCGAGCGGGGCCAACTCCTACAATGAGCAGTTCTTC. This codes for CASSPSGANSYNEQFF.

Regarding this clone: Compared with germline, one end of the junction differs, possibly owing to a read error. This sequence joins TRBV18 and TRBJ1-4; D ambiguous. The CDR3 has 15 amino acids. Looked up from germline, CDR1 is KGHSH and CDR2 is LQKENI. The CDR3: CASSSPTGSQEKLFF. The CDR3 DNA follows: TGTGCCAGCTCATCACCCACCGGGTCTCAAGAAAAACTGTTTTTT.

The chain's CDR3 is CASSPGRSRGSTEAFF. The CDR3 DNA reads TGTGCCAGCAGCCCCGGAAGATCCCGGGGGAGCACTGAAGCTTTCTTT. J is TRBJ1-1 and V is TRBV11-3, with D perhaps matching TRBD1 (5 bases). Trimming pared 5 bases from V and 4 bases from J, leaving 20 bases between. This CDR3 is built from 16 residues. Looked up from germline, CDR1 is SGHNT and CDR2 is YENEEA.

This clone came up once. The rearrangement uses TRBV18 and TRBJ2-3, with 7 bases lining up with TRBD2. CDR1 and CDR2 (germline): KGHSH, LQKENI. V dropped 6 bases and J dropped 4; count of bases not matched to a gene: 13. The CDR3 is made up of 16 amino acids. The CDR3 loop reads CASSTMRETTADTQYF. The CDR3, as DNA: TGTGCCAGCTCCACAATGCGGGAGACGACGGCAGATACGCAGTATTTT.

The DNA of the CDR3 is TGTGCCAGCACTGGTGACAGGAGAAGTGACTACACCTTC. Amino acid sequence: CASTGDRRSDYTF. The chain recombines TRBV2 with TRBJ1-2; the D gene is possibly TRBD1 (6 bases). CDR3 length: 13 residues. From germline, CDR1 is SNHLY and CDR2 FYNNEI. The V and J ends lost 7 bases and 10 bases respectively, with 19 bases between them.

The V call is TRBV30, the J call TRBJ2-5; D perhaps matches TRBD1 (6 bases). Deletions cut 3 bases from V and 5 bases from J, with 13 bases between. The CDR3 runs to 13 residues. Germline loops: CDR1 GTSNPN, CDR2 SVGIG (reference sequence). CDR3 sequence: CAWSITGTETQYF. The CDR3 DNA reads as TGTGCCTGGAGCATCACAGGGACGGAGACCCAGTACTTC.

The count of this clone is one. The CDR3 region is CASSPSTGDYGYTF. The CDR3 region has the DNA TGCGCCAGCAGCCCGTCGACAGGGGACTATGGCTACACCTTC. V and J are TRBV5-1 and TRBJ1-2; TRBD1 aligns across 8 bases. The CDR3 is 14 amino acids. Trimming removed 4 bases from V and 3 bases from J; junction bases left unmatched: 5. Germline CDR1 and CDR2: SGHRS and YFSETQ.

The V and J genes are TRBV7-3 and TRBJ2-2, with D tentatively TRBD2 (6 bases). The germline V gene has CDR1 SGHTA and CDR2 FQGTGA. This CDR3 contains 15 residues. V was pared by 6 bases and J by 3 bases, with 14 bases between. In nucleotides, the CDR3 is TGTGCCAGCAGTCCGGAGGGAACGGACACCGGGGAGCTGTTTTTT. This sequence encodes CASSPEGTDTGELFF.

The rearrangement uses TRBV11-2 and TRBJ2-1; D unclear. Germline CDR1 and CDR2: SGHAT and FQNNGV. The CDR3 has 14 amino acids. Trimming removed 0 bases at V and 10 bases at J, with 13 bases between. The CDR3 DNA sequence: TGTGCCAGCAGCTTAGATGTCCGCGGTAGAGAGCAGTTCTTC. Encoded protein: CASSLDVRGREQFF.